Listed below are T cell receptor beta chains from one sample, sequenced in a study of lymphopenia after photon versus proton radiotherapy. Profiling relied on immunoSEQ multiplex PCR, and the TCRdb table lists in-frame clones only, not all of them. The data contain a few thousand clones, around 69% of them seen just once; the ten biggest clones take up roughly 49%. The sample was peripheral blood, taken from a patient treated with proton-based radiotherapy. These receptors came from a man older than 75 with esophageal cancer. The CDR3 runs from the conserved cysteine through the conserved F or W. Fields, in order: D gene, clone size, V gene, J gene, CDR3 DNA, CDR3 protein. A D gene is named only where the DNA matches it firmly. Only some rows state a clone size, as once, few, many or a class for expanded clones.

D gene: -
clone size: -
V gene: TRBV18
J gene: TRBJ2-2
CDR3 DNA: TGTGCCAGCTCACCATCTGGGAACACCGGGGAGCTGTTTTTT
CDR3 protein: CASSPSGNTGELFF

D gene: -
clone size: few
V gene: TRBV11-2
J gene: TRBJ2-1
CDR3 DNA: TGTGCCAGCAGCTTGGGGTCCTACAATGAGCAGTTCTTC
CDR3 protein: CASSLGSYNEQFF

D gene: TRBD1
clone size: -
V gene: TRBV12-5
J gene: TRBJ1-3
CDR3 DNA: TGTGCTAGTGGTTTGATGGGACAGGGGTTTTATTCGGGAAACACCATATATTTT
CDR3 protein: CASGLMGQGFYSGNTIYF

D gene: -
clone size: once
V gene: TRBV9
J gene: TRBJ2-2
CDR3 DNA: TGTGCCAGCAGCTACCCGGGGGTCGGGGAGCTGTTTTTT
CDR3 protein: CASSYPGVGELFF

D gene: -
clone size: once
V gene: TRBV6-5
J gene: TRBJ2-2
CDR3 DNA: TGTGCCAGCAGTTTTGGACCTAACACCGGGGAGCTGTTTTTT
CDR3 protein: CASSFGPNTGELFF

D gene: TRBD1
clone size: once
V gene: TRBV4-3
J gene: TRBJ2-7
CDR3 DNA: TGCGCCAGCAGCCGGGACAGGGGGCTCGACGAGCAGTACTTC
CDR3 protein: CASSRDRGLDEQYF

D gene: -
clone size: -
V gene: TRBV6-8
J gene: TRBJ2-7
CDR3 DNA: TGTGCCAGCAGTTATTCCGACAGTAACGGCCACGAGCAGTACTTC
CDR3 protein: CASSYSDSNGHEQYF

D gene: -
clone size: -
V gene: TRBV10-1
J gene: TRBJ2-7
CDR3 DNA: TGCGCCAGCAGTGAGGCCTCCGCCTCCGGTTACGAGCAGTACTTC
CDR3 protein: CASSEASASGYEQYF

D gene: -
clone size: medium-sized
V gene: TRBV5-4
J gene: TRBJ1-1
CDR3 DNA: TGTGCCAGCAGCACCCTAGGGATGACTGAAGCTTTCTTT
CDR3 protein: CASSTLGMTEAFF

D gene: TRBD1
clone size: -
V gene: TRBV5-1
J gene: TRBJ1-1
CDR3 DNA: TGCGCCAGCAGCTTGGCCGGGACAGTGAACACTGAAGCTTTCTTT
CDR3 protein: CASSLAGTVNTEAFF

D gene: TRBD1
clone size: few
V gene: TRBV5-1
J gene: TRBJ1-5
CDR3 DNA: TGCGCCAGCAGCCTGACAGGGCCATCCAGCAATCAGCCCCAGCATTTT
CDR3 protein: CASSLTGPSSNQPQHF

D gene: TRBD2
clone size: -
V gene: TRBV7-6
J gene: TRBJ2-3
CDR3 DNA: TGTGCCAGCCTAAGGGGGACTAGCGGGAGGGCCGATACGCAGTATTTT
CDR3 protein: CASLRGTSGRADTQYF

D gene: -
clone size: -
V gene: TRBV5-3
J gene: TRBJ1-1
CDR3 DNA: TGCGCCAGCAGCCAAGATCTGGGAATAAGAGCTTTCTTT
CDR3 protein: CASSQDLGIRAFF

D gene: TRBD2
clone size: -
V gene: TRBV7-3
J gene: TRBJ2-1
CDR3 DNA: TGTGCCAGCAGCTTATTTCCGACTAGCGGGGGATACAATGAGCAGTTCTTC
CDR3 protein: CASSLFPTSGGYNEQFF

D gene: TRBD1
clone size: once
V gene: TRBV18
J gene: TRBJ1-2
CDR3 DNA: TGTGCCAGCTCACCCCAGGGACAGGCCTATGGCTACACCTTC
CDR3 protein: CASSPQGQAYGYTF

D gene: TRBD2
clone size: -
V gene: TRBV7-3
J gene: TRBJ2-1
CDR3 DNA: TGTGCCAGCAGCTTAACTACCCCCCAAACAGGGGGACTAGCGGGGCTTCCCTACAATGAGCAGTTCTTC
CDR3 protein: CASSLTTPQTGGLAGLPYNEQFF

D gene: -
clone size: -
V gene: TRBV7-8
J gene: TRBJ1-6
CDR3 DNA: TGTGCCAGCAGAAGCACACCCGTTGAGCCCCTCCACTTT
CDR3 protein: CASRSTPVEPLHF

D gene: TRBD2
clone size: -
V gene: TRBV7-2
J gene: TRBJ2-3
CDR3 DNA: TGTGCCAGCAGACCACCCTCTAGCGGGGTCCCAGATACGCAGTATTTT
CDR3 protein: CASRPPSSGVPDTQYF

D gene: -
clone size: -
V gene: TRBV19
J gene: TRBJ1-1
CDR3 DNA: TGTGCCAGCGAGAACAGGGAAAACACTGAAGCTTTCTTT
CDR3 protein: CASENRENTEAFF

D gene: -
clone size: -
V gene: TRBV6-6
J gene: TRBJ1-2
CDR3 DNA: TGTGCCAGCTGTAACCGAGCTATCCCCTATGGCTACACCTTC
CDR3 protein: CASCNRAIPYGYTF

D gene: -
clone size: -
V gene: TRBV11-3
J gene: TRBJ2-5
CDR3 DNA: TGTGCCAGCAGCTTAACGGAGACCCAGTACTTC
CDR3 protein: CASSLTETQYF

D gene: -
clone size: -
V gene: TRBV7-8
J gene: TRBJ2-7
CDR3 DNA: TGTGCCAGCAGCCCAGGGTCAACCTACGAGCAGTACTTC
CDR3 protein: CASSPGSTYEQYF

D gene: -
clone size: few
V gene: TRBV7-3
J gene: TRBJ2-1
CDR3 DNA: TGTGCCAGCAGCTTACTGGCCGGGGGTACAAACAATGAGCAGTTCTTC
CDR3 protein: CASSLLAGGTNNEQFF

D gene: TRBD1
clone size: -
V gene: TRBV7-3
J gene: TRBJ2-3
CDR3 DNA: TGTGCCAGCAGCGTGTTAACAGGGGGCTTCACAGATACGCAGTATTTT
CDR3 protein: CASSVLTGGFTDTQYF

D gene: -
clone size: -
V gene: TRBV6-5
J gene: TRBJ1-5
CDR3 DNA: TGTGCCAGCAGTTACCCGAGGACAGCGAATCAGCCCCAGCATTTT
CDR3 protein: CASSYPRTANQPQHF

D gene: TRBD1
clone size: -
V gene: TRBV15
J gene: TRBJ1-6
CDR3 DNA: TGTGCCACCAGCAGAGGGGACAGGGACAATTCACCCCTCCACTTT
CDR3 protein: CATSRGDRDNSPLHF

D gene: -
clone size: -
V gene: TRBV30
J gene: TRBJ2-7
CDR3 DNA: TGTGCCTGGAGGGGGGCCACCTACGAGCAGTACTTC
CDR3 protein: CAWRGATYEQYF

D gene: TRBD1
clone size: -
V gene: TRBV7-8
J gene: TRBJ1-3
CDR3 DNA: TGTGCCAGCAGCTTAGTTCGCCAGGGGGTATACACCATATATTTT
CDR3 protein: CASSLVRQGVYTIYF

D gene: -
clone size: -
V gene: TRBV7-3
J gene: TRBJ2-3
CDR3 DNA: TGTGCCAGCAGCCAAGGAGGGCCTTCCACAGATACGCAGTATTTT
CDR3 protein: CASSQGGPSTDTQYF

D gene: TRBD2
clone size: few
V gene: TRBV7-8
J gene: TRBJ2-5
CDR3 DNA: TGTGCCAGCAGCTTAGTTGCGGGAGGGCCGGGGGAGACCCAGTACTTC
CDR3 protein: CASSLVAGGPGETQYF

D gene: -
clone size: -
V gene: TRBV11-2
J gene: TRBJ2-3
CDR3 DNA: TGTGCCAGCAGCCCCCCCCAGCCCCGCACAGATACGCAGTATTTT
CDR3 protein: CASSPPQPRTDTQYF

D gene: -
clone size: -
V gene: TRBV6-5
J gene: TRBJ2-7
CDR3 DNA: TGTGCCAGCAAGGGCGGCACCTCCTACGAGCAGTACTTC
CDR3 protein: CASKGGTSYEQYF

D gene: TRBD1
clone size: once
V gene: TRBV18
J gene: TRBJ1-1
CDR3 DNA: TGTGCCAGCTCACTAAATTGGGACAGGGGGAACACTGAAGCTTTCTTT
CDR3 protein: CASSLNWDRGNTEAFF

D gene: TRBD1
clone size: -
V gene: TRBV6-6
J gene: TRBJ2-2
CDR3 DNA: TGTGCCATCAGGGTACAGGGGGCAACCGGGGAGCTGTTTTTT
CDR3 protein: CAIRVQGATGELFF

D gene: -
clone size: -
V gene: TRBV5-8
J gene: TRBJ1-6
CDR3 DNA: TGTGCCAGCAGCTTGGGACAGAATAATTCACCCCTCCACTTT
CDR3 protein: CASSLGQNNSPLHF

D gene: TRBD1
clone size: -
V gene: TRBV5-1
J gene: TRBJ1-1
CDR3 DNA: TGCGCCAGCAGCCCGGGACAGGGGGCTTCAAACACTGAAGCTTTCTTT
CDR3 protein: CASSPGQGASNTEAFF

D gene: -
clone size: -
V gene: TRBV6-1
J gene: TRBJ1-3
CDR3 DNA: TGTGCCAGCAGTGAGTCTTGGGGTTCAAACACCATATATTTT
CDR3 protein: CASSESWGSNTIYF